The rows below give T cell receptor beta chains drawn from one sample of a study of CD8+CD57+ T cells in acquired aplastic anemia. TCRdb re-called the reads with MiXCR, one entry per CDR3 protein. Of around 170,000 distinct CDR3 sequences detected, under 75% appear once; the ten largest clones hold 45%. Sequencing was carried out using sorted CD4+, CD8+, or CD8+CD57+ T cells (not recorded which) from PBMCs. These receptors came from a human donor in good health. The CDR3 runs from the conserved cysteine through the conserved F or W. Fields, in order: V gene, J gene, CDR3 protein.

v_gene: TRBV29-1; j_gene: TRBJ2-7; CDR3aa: CSGGTSAERREQYF
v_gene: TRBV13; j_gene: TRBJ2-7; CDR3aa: CASSANQGYEQYF
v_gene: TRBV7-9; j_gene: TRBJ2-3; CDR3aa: CASSLGAGGADTQYF
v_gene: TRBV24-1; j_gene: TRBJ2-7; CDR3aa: CATSGGQTYEQYF
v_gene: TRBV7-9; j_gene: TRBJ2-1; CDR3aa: CASSPPSYNEQFF
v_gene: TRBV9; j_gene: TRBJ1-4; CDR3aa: CASSGSKGTELFF
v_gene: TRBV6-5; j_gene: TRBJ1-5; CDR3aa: CAISESSSNQPQHF
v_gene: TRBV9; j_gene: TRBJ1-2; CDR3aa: CASSVQTGNYGYTF
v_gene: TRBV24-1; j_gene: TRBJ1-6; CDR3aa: CATSGGAGPLHF
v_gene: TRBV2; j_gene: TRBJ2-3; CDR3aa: CASSLRRRSGGGSTDTQYF
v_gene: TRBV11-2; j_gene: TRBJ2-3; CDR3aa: CASSLVGENTQYF
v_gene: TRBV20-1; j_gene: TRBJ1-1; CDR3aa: CSARRVSFMNTEAFF
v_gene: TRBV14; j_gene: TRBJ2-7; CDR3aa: CASSHAGRYEQYF
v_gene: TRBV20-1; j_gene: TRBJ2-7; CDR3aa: CSVVREAISYEQYF
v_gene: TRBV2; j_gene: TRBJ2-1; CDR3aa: CASSYGQTSYNEQFF
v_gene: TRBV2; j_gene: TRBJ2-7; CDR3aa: CASSDGGRPYEQYF
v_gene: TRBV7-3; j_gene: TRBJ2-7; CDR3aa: CASSGPGQEQYF
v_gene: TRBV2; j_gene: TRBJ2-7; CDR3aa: CTTGLGAYEQYF
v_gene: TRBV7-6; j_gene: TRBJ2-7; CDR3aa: CASSLTDDLSYEQYF
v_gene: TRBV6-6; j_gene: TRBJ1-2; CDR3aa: CASHPHDVTRVYYGYTF
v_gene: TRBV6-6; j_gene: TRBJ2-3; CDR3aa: CASSYVSGAGDTQYF
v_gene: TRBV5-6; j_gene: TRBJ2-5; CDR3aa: CASSLDPGGQETQYF
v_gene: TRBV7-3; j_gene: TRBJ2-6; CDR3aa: CASSSSATSGANVLTF
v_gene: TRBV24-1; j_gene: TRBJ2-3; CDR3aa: CATSDTSGRWGTDTQYF
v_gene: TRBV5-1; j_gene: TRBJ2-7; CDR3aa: CASSLGREGYEQYF
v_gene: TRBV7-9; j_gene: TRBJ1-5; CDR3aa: CASSSQHF
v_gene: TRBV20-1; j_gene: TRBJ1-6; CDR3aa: CSARDPGMRNSPLHF
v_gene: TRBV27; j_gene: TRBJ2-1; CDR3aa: CASSEPSSYNEQFF